The 15 T cell receptor beta chains presented below share a single source sample, sequenced in a study of T-cell reconstitution after alpha-beta-depleted transplantation in children. Unique molecular identifiers were incorporated during preparation of the TCRbeta library. TCRdb reanalysed the PCR reads using MiXCR and keeps one entry per CDR3 protein. The sample records 350,000 to 450,000 distinct CDR3 sequences, 20% being singletons. The sequenced sample was PBMCs from the stem cell graft donor, obtained from the stem cell graft. The receptor source for this set is a human donor who donated a stem cell graft to a child with acute myeloid leukemia.

This clonotype came up many times. This sequence joins TRBV20-1 and TRBJ2-7, with D perhaps TRBD1 (5 bases). This CDR3 has 14 residues. Deletions cut 3 bases from V and 5 bases from J, with 17 bases between. The germline CDR1 and CDR2 sequences are DFQATT and SNEGSKA (reference sequence). The CDR3 sequence: CSARGQRGTHEQYF. For the CDR3, the DNA is TGCAGTGCTAGGGGTCAAAGGGGTACCCACGAGCAGTACTTC.

This clonotype was observed a handful of times. A much larger clone differs by one base, so this may be a read error. The V call is TRBV2, the J call TRBJ2-7, with 7 bases fitting TRBD1. The CDR3 loop spans 13 amino acids. V shed 5 bases and J 1 base; nucleotides not matched to a gene: 2. Germline V lookup: CDR1 SNHLY, CDR2 FYNNEI. DNA of the CDR3: TGTGCCAGCAGTTGGGACAGATCCTACGAGCAGTACTTC. As protein: CASSWDRSYEQYF.

In this sample, this clonotype turned up a few times. The chain joins TRBV5-4 to TRBJ2-5, with 15 positions matching TRBD2. Trimming removed 4 bases from V and 5 bases from J; junction bases left unmatched: 9. CDR1 SGHNT and CDR2 YYREEE come from the germline V gene (reference sequence). The CDR3 has 17 amino acids. The CDR3 DNA reads TGTGCCAGCAGCCTTGGACTAGCGGGAGGGCCGGTGGAGACCCAGTACTTC. It yields the protein CASSLGLAGGPVETQYF.

This clonotype was counted a few times. The J gene is TRBJ1-2, the V gene TRBV7-2; 7 bases are shared with TRBD1. The CDR3 has 13 amino acids. After removal of 5 bases from V and 5 bases from J, the junction contained 5 bases not matched to a gene. The germline V gene has CDR1 SGHTA and CDR2 FQGNSA. For the CDR3, the DNA is TGTGCCAGCAGCCCCCTGACAGGGTATGGCTACACCTTC. Its protein product is CASSPLTGYGYTF.

There are a few counts of this clonotype. The chain recombines TRBV29-1 with TRBJ2-7; TRBD2 is a possible D gene (6 bases). Trimming cost V 7 bases and J 0 bases, with 16 bases left between them. This CDR3 comprises 14 residues. Germline CDR1 SQVTM, CDR2 ANQGSEA. In DNA form, the CDR3 reads TGCAGCGGCACAGTAGCGGAAGACTCCTACGAGCAGTACTTC. As protein: CSGTVAEDSYEQYF.

This clonotype has more than one count but fewer than ten. CDR3 in amino acids: CARSSRIEQFF. DNA for the CDR3: TGTGCCAGAAGCTCCAGAATTGAGCAGTTCTTC. The chain has TRBV6-6 and TRBJ2-1; D is unclear. Germline CDR1 reads MNHNY; CDR2 reads SVGAGI (reference sequence). The CDR3 runs 11 residues. With 9 bases removed from V and 9 bases from J, the gap between germline ends came to 12 bases.

This clonotype was counted many times. The rearrangement joins TRBV5-1 to TRBJ2-7; D is possibly TRBD1 or TRBD2 (5 bases each). There are 14 residues in the CDR3. Trimming removed 3 bases from V and 6 bases from J, with 16 bases in between. Germline V gene lookup returns CDR1 SGHRS and CDR2 YFSETQ. This CDR3 is CASSYRDPFSEQYF. The CDR3 DNA reads as TGCGCCAGCAGCTACCGGGACCCCTTCAGCGAGCAGTACTTC.

The table lists this clonotype with a few counts. This rearrangement joins TRBV5-1 to TRBJ2-1; D gene unclear. The length of the CDR3 is 15 residues. Germline lookup yields CDR1 SGHRS and CDR2 YFSETQ. Between the trimmed V and J ends, which lost 2 bases and 6 bases, there was a span of 15 bases. The CDR3 protein is CASSFEVRRANEQFF. The CDR3 bases are TGCGCCAGCAGCTTTGAGGTTAGAAGGGCCAATGAGCAGTTCTTC.

J is TRBJ2-1 and V is TRBV27, with 10 bases fitting TRBD2. The germline V gene has CDR1 MNHEY and CDR2 SMNVEV (reference sequence). The CDR3 spans 18 residues. With V trimmed by 2 bases and J by 3 bases, 10 bases remained unmatched. In DNA form, the CDR3 reads TGTGCCAGCAGTTTAGGGGGCACGACTAGCGGGTTCTACAATGAGCAGTTCTTC. Translation gives CASSLGGTTSGFYNEQFF.

The V gene is TRBV20-1, the J gene TRBJ1-1; weak D call: TRBD1 (5 bases). V dropped 7 bases and J dropped 1 base, with 13 bases sitting between them. CDR3 length: 13 amino acids. The germline CDR1 and CDR2 sequences are DFQATT and SNEGSKA (reference sequence). The CDR3 region has the DNA TGCAGTGGGGTTAAAGGGGCGAACACTGAAGCTTTCTTT. This gives the protein CSGVKGANTEAFF.

The table lists this clonotype with many counts. The chain employs TRBV20-1 and TRBJ2-5; no definite D call. Germline V gene lookup returns CDR1 DFQATT and CDR2 SNEGSKA (reference sequence). CDR3 length: 12 residues. V dropped 3 bases and J dropped 2 bases, with 7 bases sitting between them. For the CDR3, the DNA is TGCAGTGCTAGTTGGATTCAAGAGACCCAGTACTTC. Its translation is CSASWIQETQYF.

The rearrangement joins TRBV28 to TRBJ2-7; 7 nucleotides match TRBD1. CDR1 is MDHEN and CDR2 is SYDVKM in the germline V gene. V lost 3 bases to trimming and J lost 1 base; unmatched junction nucleotides: 12. The CDR3 loop spans 17 amino acids. The CDR3 is CASSFPYRGKGSYEQYF. The CDR3 coding sequence is TGTGCCAGCAGTTTCCCTTACAGGGGTAAAGGGTCCTACGAGCAGTACTTC.

This clonotype was found a few times. The CDR3 DNA sequence: TGTGCCAGCAGCAAAGGGACTAGCGGGGAGATCTACGAGCAGTACTTC. Its protein product is CASSKGTSGEIYEQYF. J is TRBJ2-7 and V is TRBV21-1; the D call TRBD2 from the table was never checked on the DNA. TRBV21-1 is tagged as a pseudogene. The CDR3 runs to 16 residues.

This clonotype was counted ten times or more. This sequence joins TRBV7-2 and TRBJ2-5; D not resolved. From germline, CDR1 is SGHTA and CDR2 FQGNSA. There are 15 residues in the CDR3. The germline V and J ends were trimmed by 6 bases and 5 bases, with 19 bases remaining between them. The CDR3 DNA reads TGTGCCAGCAGGTCCGGGCTCCACCTGGGGGAGACCCAGTACTTC. As protein: CASRSGLHLGETQYF.

The chain joins TRBV25-1 to TRBJ2-5, with unresolved D. V was clipped by 6 bases and J by 2 bases, with 10 bases between them. The CDR3 totals 13 residues. Germline CDR1 MGHDK, CDR2 SYGVNS. CDR3 residues: CASSQEWQETQYF. In nucleotides, the CDR3 is TGTGCCAGCAGCCAGGAGTGGCAAGAGACCCAGTACTTC.